This TCR beta chain originates from a study of spatial heterogeneity in lung cancer. The overall study: Fewer alpha-chain than beta-chain sequences were consistently detected. There were, on average, more than ten raw-read appearances for each unique TCR and UMI combination.

The V segment lost 6 bases and the J segment 0 bases; nucleotides outside the gene matches: 10. Germline CDR1 is MNHNY and CDR2 is SVGAGI (reference sequence). The CDR3 has 16 residues. Ten or more counts support this clonotype. Its antigen is unknown. TCR cDNA molecules each had a unique molecular identifier. TCRdb re-called the 5' RACE reads with MiXCR, one entry per CDR3 protein. Of some 5,000 distinct CDR3 sequences in the sample, over 7.5% were seen once. This sample's time point: sample taken at primary tumor resection. Unsorted whole RNA of tumor, nontumor lung or frozen PBMC was sequenced. Study-wide results and caveats: Tumor mutation count correlated with how many alpha and beta TCRs expanded intratumorally.

The chain links TRBV6-6 to TRBJ2-7; 8 bases fit TRBD1. This material consisted of lung tumor tissue, taken at surgery. This receptor was obtained from a female donor with early-stage non-small cell lung cancer. CDR3 DNA sequence: TGTGCCAGCAGCACGTCACGGACAGGGAGCTCCTACGAGCAGTACTTC. Translation: CASSTSRTGSSYEQYF.